The 32 T cell receptor beta chains below were found in one sample sequenced in a study of tumor-infiltrating lymphocytes in oesophageal squamous cell carcinoma. MiXCR was run by TCRdb on the PCR reads, yielding one entry per CDR3 protein. The sample holds roughly 3,700 distinct CDR3 sequences, 14% seen once. Material for sequencing was esophageal tumor tissue. The source of these receptors is a male donor with esophageal squamous cell carcinoma.

Relative to its sample, this clonotype is medium-sized (0.01 to 0.1%). This rearrangement joins TRBV7-2 to TRBJ1-3; TRBD1 is a possible D gene (6 bases). CDR1 is SGHTA, CDR2 FQGNSA, per germline. Between the trimmed V and J ends, which lost 5 bases and 2 bases, there was a span of 10 bases. CDR3 length equals 14 residues. In DNA, the CDR3 is TGTGCCAGCAGCCGTAGACAGGCTGGAAACACCATATATTTT. Translation gives CASSRRQAGNTIYF.

This clonotype is medium-sized (0.01 to 0.1%) by share. This sequence joins TRBV6-1 and TRBJ2-3, with 11 bases aligning to TRBD2. The CDR3 extends over 16 amino acids. V was clipped by 5 bases and J by 2 bases; unmatched bases: 6. The V gene's germline CDR1 is MNHNS and CDR2 SASEGT. The CDR3 sequence: CASSFLAGGNTDTQYF. The DNA for the CDR3 is TGTGCCAGCAGTTTCCTAGCGGGGGGCAACACAGATACGCAGTATTTT.

V usage is TRBV4-1 and J usage is TRBJ1-1; 9 positions match TRBD1. The germline V gene encodes CDR1 MGHRA and CDR2 YSYEKL. Trimming at V came to 2 bases and at J to 6 bases, leaving 7 bases not matched to a gene. The CDR3 sequence is 15 residues long. Here the CDR3 reads CASSQQIGTGPEAFF. The CDR3 DNA reads as TGCGCCAGCAGCCAACAAATAGGGACAGGGCCTGAAGCTTTCTTT.

This clonotype was seen many times. The chain couples TRBV14 to TRBJ2-7; D is unclear. The V end was cut by 1 base, the J end by 10 bases, with 11 bases between. Germline V gene sequence: CDR1 SGHDN, CDR2 FVKESK. The CDR3 is 12 residues long. CDR3 DNA: TGTGCCAGCAGCCAAGCCCTAAGGGTTCAGTACTTC. Protein sequence: CASSQALRVQYF.

This clonotype is medium-sized. V gene TRBV7-2 combines with J gene TRBJ1-2, with no clear D. Germline assignment: CDR1 SGHTA and CDR2 FQGNSA. CDR3 length: 11 amino acids. The V and J ends lost 4 bases and 5 bases respectively, with 5 bases between them. This CDR3 reads CASSSKYGYTF. CDR3 DNA sequence: TGTGCCAGCAGCTCAAAATATGGCTACACCTTC. The full variable domain, its missing parts supplied by reference TRBV7-2 and TRBJ1-2, is GAGVSQSPSNKVTEKGKDVELRCDPISGHTALYWYRQSLGQGLEFLIYFQGNSAPDKSGLPSDRFSAERTGGSVSTLTIQRTQQEDSAVYLCASSSKYGYTFGSGTRLTVV.

This clonotype was seen repeatedly, ten times or more. The chain links TRBV5-1 to TRBJ1-4, with D uncertain. Between the trimmed V and J ends, which lost 6 bases and 0 bases, there was a span of 9 bases. CDR1 is SGHRS, CDR2 YFSETQ, per germline. This CDR3 comprises 14 residues. The CDR3 sequence is CASKGISTNEKLFF. Written as DNA, the CDR3 is TGCGCCAGCAAAGGAATCTCAACTAATGAAAAACTGTTTTTT.

This clonotype is large (0.1 to 1%) within its sample. The chain recombines TRBV7-2 with TRBJ2-1; D might be TRBD1 or TRBD2, each matching 5 bases. The V gene lost 4 bases and the J gene lost 12 bases, with 16 bases spanning the gap. CDR3 length: 13 residues. CDR1 and CDR2 (germline): SGHTA, FQGNSA. The CDR3 here is CASSWDPSAAQFF. DNA of the CDR3: TGTGCCAGCAGCTGGGACCCGAGTGCGGCGCAGTTCTTC.

This clonotype was found many times. The V and J genes are TRBV7-2 and TRBJ1-5, with D unclear. This CDR3 contains 15 residues. Germline V gives CDR1 SGHTA, CDR2 FQGNSA. V was cut by 5 bases and J by 6 bases, with 17 bases left in between. CDR3 in amino acids: CASSRRAEYGQPQHF. CDR3 DNA sequence: TGTGCCAGCAGCCGCCGGGCCGAATATGGTCAGCCCCAGCATTTT.

This clonotype has ten or more counts. This chain uses TRBV5-6 with TRBJ2-5, with D unresolved. The DNA end lines up better with TRBJ2-7; the J call may be wrong. The CDR3 has 14 amino acids. In germline, CDR1 is SGHDT, CDR2 YYEEEE. The CDR3 spells CASSQDLIYDEQYF. The CDR3 DNA is TGTGCCAGCAGCCAGGACCTCATCTACGACGAGCAGTACTTC.

The chain uses TRBV25-1 and TRBJ1-5, with TRBD1 as a possible D gene (5 bases). The CDR3 runs 13 residues. Germline-derived CDR1 and CDR2 are MGHDK and SYGVNS. Trimming cost V 4 bases and J 3 bases, with 7 bases left between them. DNA of the CDR3: TGTGCCAGCAGTGCAGGGACCAATCAGCCCCAGCATTTT. It is translated as CASSAGTNQPQHF.

This clonotype was observed at least ten times. The chain links TRBV7-9 to TRBJ2-2; a possible D gene is TRBD1 (5 bases). Trimming shortened V by 8 bases and J by 2 bases, and 15 bases separated the two germline ends. The CDR3 is made up of 15 amino acids. From germline, CDR1 is SEHNR and CDR2 FQNEAQ (reference sequence). The CDR3 DNA reads TGTGCCAGCTCACTCCGCCAGGGAAACACCGGGGAGCTGTTTTTT. It yields the protein CASSLRQGNTGELFF.

As for this clonotype: Because the CDR3 is missing its conserved closing phenylalanine or tryptophan, this is likely a read error. Because the CDR3's place on the DNA is in doubt, the DNA is left out and the CDR3 is given as listed by TCRdb. The CDR3 is CASSLFQGPSYGYTFGP. The gene calls are TRBV7-8 and TRBJ2-3; the table's D call, TRBD1, was not checked against the DNA. 17 amino acids form the CDR3, both terminal residues included. Germline V gene data show CDR1 as SGHVS and CDR2 as FQNEAQ.

In its sample, this clonotype ranks as medium-sized. The chain combines TRBV5-6 with TRBJ2-7; possibly TRBD1 or TRBD2 for D (5 bases each). V was shortened by 4 bases and J by 1 base, with 24 bases between the two germline ends. CDR3 length equals 18 residues. The germline gives CDR1 SGHDT, CDR2 YYEEEE. CDR3 coding DNA: TGTGCCAGCAGCCCCCTATCCTTCCGGGACGTAAGATCCTACGAGCAGTACTTC. Translation: CASSPLSFRDVRSYEQYF.

This clonotype has a count of ten or more. The rearrangement joins TRBV10-3 to TRBJ2-7; D may be TRBD1 (6 bases). V lost 0 bases to trimming and J lost 5 bases, with 11 bases between them. The CDR3 is 14 amino acids. The germline V gene encodes CDR1 ENHRY and CDR2 SYGVKD. The CDR3, as DNA: TGTGCCATCAGTGAGTCGCTGGGGGCCCACGAGCAGTACTTC. Its translation: CAISESLGAHEQYF.

The CDR3 spells CASTHRGMNTGELFF. CDR3 in DNA: TGTGCCAGCACCCACCGGGGGATGAACACCGGGGAGCTGTTTTTT. J is TRBJ2-2 and V is TRBV5-4, with D maybe TRBD2 (6 bases). Trimming cost V 6 bases and J 1 base, with 13 bases left between them. Germline V CDR1 and CDR2: SGHNT, YYREEE (reference sequence). The CDR3 consists of 15 residues.

This clonotype is judged medium-sized (0.01 to 0.1%). In DNA, the CDR3 is TGTGCCAGCAGCTTCATTGGCACAGATACGCAGTATTTT. Translation gives CASSFIGTDTQYF. The chain links TRBV7-4 to TRBJ2-5, with no clear D. The better agreement between TRBJ2-3 and the DNA end casts doubt on the J call. The CDR3 sequence is 13 residues long. Germline V gene data show CDR1 as SGHVT and CDR2 as SQSDAQ.

This clonotype occurred many times. The chain uses TRBV19 and TRBJ1-5; D is perhaps TRBD1 (6 bases). Trimming took 4 bases from V and 4 from J, leaving 17 bases between them. The CDR3 length is 16 residues. Germline values: CDR1 LNHDA, CDR2 SQIVND (reference sequence). CDR3 amino acids: CASSTGTGGANQPQHF. The DNA for the CDR3 is TGTGCCAGTAGTACTGGGACGGGGGGGGCAAATCAGCCCCAGCATTTT.

This clonotype was observed many times. This may be a read error, as it is one base from a much larger clone. The chain uses TRBV12-3 or TRBV12-4 and TRBJ2-7; tentative D call: TRBD1 (6 bases). The CDR3 runs to 14 residues. Trimming took off 3 bases at V and 7 bases at J, with 16 bases between the two ends. The CDR3 region has the DNA TGTGCCAGCAGTTTCACAGGGTATTACAATGAGCAGTACTTC. It codes for CASSFTGYYNEQYF.

Points on this clonotype: No conserved phenylalanine or tryptophan is present at the end of the CDR3, so a read error is the likely explanation. Because the CDR3's place on the DNA is in doubt, the DNA is left out and the CDR3 is given as listed by TCRdb. The chain recombines TRBV5-3 with TRBJ2-7; the table's D call of TRBD2 was not tested on the DNA. TRBV5-3 is an ORF, with its function uncertain. The CDR3 extends over 18 residues, inclusive of both ends. The CDR3 region is CASSPPTAGGNYGYTFGS.

This clonotype was counted many times. The chain is built from TRBV6-4 and TRBJ2-7; no firm D call. Trimming stripped 8 bases from V and 2 bases from J, with 4 bases between. CDR1 is MRHNA, CDR2 SNTAGT, per germline. The CDR3 is 10 residues long. The CDR3 DNA is TGTGCCAGCCCACCCTACGAGCAGTACTTC. Its translation is CASPPYEQYF.

By sample share, this clonotype is medium-sized. V gene TRBV7-2 combines with J gene TRBJ2-2; perhaps TRBD2 as D (5 bases). Trimming left V 6 bases short and J 1 base short, with 18 bases between. Germline V lookup: CDR1 SGHTA, CDR2 FQGNSA. The CDR3 length is 17 residues. The CDR3 sequence is CASSFEARRGNTGELFF. The CDR3 nucleotides read TGTGCCAGCAGTTTTGAGGCACGTCGGGGGAACACCGGGGAGCTGTTTTTT. Combining the CDR3 with reference TRBV7-2 and TRBJ2-2 gives the whole variable domain GAGVSQSPSNKVTEKGKDVELRCDPISGHTALYWYRQSLGQGLEFLIYFQGNSAPDKSGLPSDRFSAERTGGSVSTLTIQRTQQEDSAVYLCASSFEARRGNTGELFFGEGSRLTVL.

This clonotype is medium-sized in the sample. The chain uses TRBV7-2 and TRBJ1-3; TRBD1 agrees at 12 bases. Trimming at V came to 5 bases and at J to 6 bases, leaving 11 bases not matched to a gene. Germline assignment: CDR1 SGHTA and CDR2 FQGNSA. The CDR3 runs to 17 residues. In nucleotides, the CDR3 is TGTGCCAGCAGCACCGGGACAGGGGGCGAGTCGGCAAACACCATATATTTT. This gives the protein CASSTGTGGESANTIYF.

By its share, this clonotype is medium-sized. The chain employs TRBV5-6 and TRBJ2-7; D is possibly TRBD1 or TRBD2 (5 bases each). Looked up from germline, CDR1 is SGHDT and CDR2 is YYEEEE. V was shortened by 2 bases and J by 4 bases, with 13 bases between the two germline ends. This CDR3 has 14 residues. The CDR3 DNA follows: TGTGCCAGCAGCTTTCCGGGACGCAATTACGAGCAGTACTTC. It encodes CASSFPGRNYEQYF. The entire variable domain, with the rest obtained from reference TRBV5-6 and TRBJ2-7, is as follows: DAGVTQSPTHLIKTRGQQVTLRCSPKSGHDTVSWYQQALGQGPQFIFQYYEEEERQRGNFPDRFSGHQFPNYSSELNVNALLLGDSALYLCASSFPGRNYEQYFGPGTRLTVT.

This clonotype was seen at least ten times. The chain employs TRBV5-6 and TRBJ2-3; D may be TRBD2 (5 bases). V was shortened by 3 bases and J by 3 bases, with 8 bases between the two germline ends. Germline CDR1 and CDR2: SGHDT and YYEEEE. This CDR3 spans 13 amino acids. CDR3 sequence: CASSWRSTDTQYF. In DNA form, the CDR3 reads TGTGCCAGCAGCTGGAGGTCGACAGATACGCAGTATTTT.

Concerning this clonotype itself: Given the absence of the conserved phenylalanine or tryptophan at the CDR3 end, a read error is likely. The DNA is left out, because the CDR3 cannot be placed on it with certainty; the CDR3 is given as TCRdb lists it. This chain connects TRBV7-9 to TRBJ2-7; the table's TRBD1 call for D was not verified on the DNA. Germline assignment: CDR1 SEHNR and CDR2 FQNEAQ (reference sequence). Ends included, the CDR3 has 16 residues. This CDR3 reads CASSSLDRGGGYTFGS.

Judged by abundance, this clonotype is large (0.1 to 1%). The chain carries TRBV7-2 and TRBJ2-3, with D hard to call. Trimming shortened V by 3 bases and J by 1 base, and 8 bases separated the two germline ends. Germline CDR1 SGHTA, CDR2 FQGNSA. This CDR3 spans 14 amino acids. The CDR3 protein is CASSLWVGTDTQYF. CDR3 DNA: TGTGCCAGCAGCTTGTGGGTAGGCACAGATACGCAGTATTTT.

This clonotype occurred many times. This chain links TRBV5-1 with TRBJ2-1; D possibly corresponds to TRBD1 (6 bases). This CDR3 has 13 residues. Trimming pared 5 bases from V and 8 bases from J, leaving 14 bases between. Germline assignment: CDR1 SGHRS and CDR2 YFSETQ. CDR3 loop: CASRTGTRHEQFF. The CDR3 nucleotides are TGCGCCAGCAGGACAGGCACCCGCCATGAGCAGTTCTTC.

Comments on this clonotype: No conserved phenylalanine or tryptophan is present at the end of the CDR3, so a read error is the likely explanation. The DNA is omitted, as the CDR3 cannot be located on it reliably, and the CDR3 follows TCRdb's listing. The genes are TRBV7-6 and TRBJ2-3; the DNA was not used to check the table's D call, TRBD1. The CDR3 length is 15 residues, termini included. The germline V gene encodes CDR1 SGHVS and CDR2 FNYEAQ. CDR3 sequence: CASSLEGGEHLTFGP.

Sample share makes this clonotype medium-sized. The CDR3 sequence: CASSSLDRGGGYTF. The DNA for the CDR3 is TGTGCCAGCAGCTCTTTAGACAGGGGAGGTGGCTACACCTTC. V and J are TRBV7-9 and TRBJ1-2, with 8 bases identical to TRBD1. J gave up 7 bases and V 4 bases, and 8 bases lay outside the gene matches. This CDR3 has 14 amino acids. Germline V lookup: CDR1 SEHNR, CDR2 FQNEAQ (reference sequence).

This clonotype counts as large. V is TRBV12-3 or TRBV12-4 and J is TRBJ2-1; no clear D gene. The CDR3 extends over 11 amino acids. V was pared by 2 bases and J by 8 bases, with 4 bases between. CDR3 region: CASSLRDEQFF. CDR3 bases: TGTGCCAGCAGTTTAAGGGATGAGCAGTTCTTC.

This clonotype is termed medium-sized. CDR3 in amino acids: CASSAHLQANEKLFF. The CDR3 nucleotides read TGTGCCAGCAGCGCCCATCTACAGGCTAATGAAAAACTGTTTTTT. The J gene is TRBJ1-4, the V gene TRBV7-9, with D possibly matching TRBD1 (5 bases). Trimming removed 5 bases at V and 3 bases at J, with 13 bases between. The CDR3 loop spans 15 amino acids. Germline V lookup: CDR1 SEHNR, CDR2 FQNEAQ (reference sequence).

In this sample, this clonotype is large. The V and J genes are TRBV7-8 and TRBJ2-1; 11 bases align to TRBD2. Germline V lookup: CDR1 SGHVS, CDR2 FQNEAQ. This CDR3 is 18 amino acids long. V trimming: 2 bases; J trimming: 7 bases; junction bases outside the gene matches: 13. CDR3 sequence reads: CASSLKSLAGGHRNEQFF. CDR3 nucleotides: TGTGCCAGCAGCTTAAAGTCTCTAGCGGGGGGCCATAGGAATGAGCAGTTCTTC.